The 21 T cell receptor beta chains below all came from one sample that was sequenced in a study of early T cells in non-severe SARS-CoV-2 infection. TCRdb reanalysed the 5' RACE reads using MiXCR and keeps one entry per CDR3 protein. Altogether some 60,000 distinct CDR3 sequences are present, roughly 7.7% being singletons, with the ten largest covering 3% to 4%. The sequencing sample was made of whole blood. The receptors originated from an adult who was a healthcare worker with PCR-confirmed SARS-CoV-2 infection or an uninfected control (not recorded which).

The V and J genes are TRBV3-1 and TRBJ2-3, with 14 bases fitting TRBD2. CDR1 is LGHDT and CDR2 is YNNKEL in the germline V gene (reference sequence). The CDR3 runs to 19 residues. V was pared by 3 bases and J by 5 bases, with 13 bases of the junction left unmatched. The CDR3 DNA sequence: TGTGCCAGCAGCCACGTGACTAGCGGGAGGGCCGAGGCAGTAGATACGCAGTATTTT. Protein: CASSHVTSGRAEAVDTQYF.

This clonotype was detected many times. The chain combines TRBV20-1 with TRBJ2-7, with 7 nucleotides matching TRBD2. This CDR3 is 13 amino acids long. Germline CDR1 DFQATT, CDR2 SNEGSKA (reference sequence). With 6 bases clipped from V and 3 bases from J, the junction kept 8 bases outside the gene matches. The CDR3 nucleotides read TGCAGTGCCACGGGGGAGGGCCTCTACGAGCAGTACTTC. Protein product: CSATGEGLYEQYF.

At least ten counts were recorded for this clonotype. This sequence joins TRBV28 and TRBJ2-7, with D perhaps TRBD1 (6 bases). CDR3 length equals 13 residues. Trimming stripped 6 bases from V and 5 bases from J, with 14 bases between. The germline V gene encodes CDR1 MDHEN and CDR2 SYDVKM. The CDR3 is CASRKTGFDEQYF. The DNA of the CDR3 is TGTGCCAGCAGAAAAACAGGGTTCGACGAGCAGTACTTC.

The sample holds a few counts of this clonotype. The rearrangement links TRBV28 to TRBJ2-4; 7 bases are shared with TRBD2. Germline-derived CDR1 and CDR2 are MDHEN and SYDVKM. The CDR3 consists of 14 residues. The trim removed 5 bases at V and 3 bases at J, leaving 4 bases unmatched. The DNA of the CDR3 is TGTGCCAGCAGTCCCCCGGGGGGCAAAAACATTCAGTACTTC. Its protein is CASSPPGGKNIQYF.

There are a few counts of this clonotype. The chain carries TRBV7-9 and TRBJ2-7; 9 bases map to TRBD2. CDR1 is SEHNR, CDR2 FQNEAQ, per germline (reference sequence). V shed 5 bases, J shed 2 bases, and the junction held 7 bases outside the gene matches. CDR3 length: 15 residues. This CDR3 is CASSPRTSVAYEQYF. CDR3 DNA: TGTGCCAGCAGCCCGCGGACTAGCGTAGCCTACGAGCAGTACTTC.

In its sample, this clonotype was seen a few times. V gene TRBV5-6 combines with J gene TRBJ2-7, with D possibly being TRBD2 (6 bases). Germline V gene sequence: CDR1 SGHDT, CDR2 YYEEEE. The CDR3 is made up of 15 amino acids. Trimming left V 0 bases short and J 5 bases short, with 15 bases between. CDR3: CASSLVDSGVHEQYF. In DNA, the CDR3 is TGTGCCAGCAGCTTGGTTGATAGCGGAGTCCACGAGCAGTACTTC.

This clonotype occurred many times. The gene calls are TRBV11-2 and TRBJ2-7; 14 nucleotides align to TRBD2. The J segment lost 5 bases and the V segment lost 5 bases, leaving 5 bases of the junction unmatched. CDR3 size: 15 residues. Germline lookup yields CDR1 SGHAT and CDR2 FQNNGV. The CDR3 DNA reads TGTGCCAGCAGCAGAGGGACTAGCGGGAGTAACGAGCAGTACTTC. It codes for CASSRGTSGSNEQYF.

This chain joins TRBV20-1 and TRBJ2-3, with 8 bases identical to TRBD2. This CDR3 contains 14 residues. CDR1 is DFQATT, CDR2 SNEGSKA, per germline (reference sequence). V trimming: 2 bases; J trimming: 6 bases; junction bases outside the gene matches: 7. Here the CDR3 DNA reads TGCAGTGCTAGAATAGCGGGAAATCGTGATACGCAGTATTTT. Translation gives CSARIAGNRDTQYF.

The V gene is TRBV7-9, the J gene TRBJ2-1, with unresolved D. CDR1 and CDR2 from the germline V gene are SEHNR and FQNEAQ (reference sequence). The CDR3 covers 12 residues. V lost 4 bases and J lost 7, with 8 bases in between. In nucleotides, the CDR3 is TGTGCCAGCAGCTCCGGTAAGAATGAGCAGTTCTTC. It is translated as CASSSGKNEQFF.

In its sample, this clonotype was seen many times. This chain joins TRBV5-1 and TRBJ2-3; 14 nucleotides align to TRBD2. Germline V gene data show CDR1 as SGHRS and CDR2 as YFSETQ. The CDR3 loop spans 16 amino acids. With 1 base clipped from V and 4 bases from J, the junction kept 2 bases outside the gene matches. The CDR3, as DNA: TGCGCCAGCAGCTTGAAGACTAGCGGGAGGGCAGATACGCAGTATTTT. As protein: CASSLKTSGRADTQYF.

CDR3 region: CASGTGNTGELFF. In nucleotides, the CDR3 is TGTGCCTCCGGGACAGGGAACACCGGGGAGCTGTTTTTT. This chain uses TRBV30 with TRBJ2-2; 8 bases map to TRBD1. Germline V lookup: CDR1 GTSNPN, CDR2 SVGIG (reference sequence). This CDR3 contains 13 residues. V lost 7 bases to trimming and J lost 1 base; unmatched junction nucleotides: 2.

The chain has TRBV20-1 and TRBJ2-3; D might be TRBD2 (5 bases). Looked up from germline, CDR1 is DFQATT and CDR2 is SNEGSKA (reference sequence). Trimming pared 3 bases from V and 0 bases from J, leaving 7 bases between. CDR3 length equals 13 residues. In DNA form, the CDR3 reads TGCAGTGCTAGGGGCGGGAGCACAGATACGCAGTATTTT. This encodes CSARGGSTDTQYF.

Only a few counts were recorded for this clonotype. CDR3 region: CASSPGQGAFSGANVLTF. The CDR3 DNA reads as TGTGCCAGCTCACCGGGACAGGGGGCTTTCTCTGGGGCCAACGTCCTGACTTTC. The rearrangement uses TRBV18 and TRBJ2-6; 12 bases agree with TRBD1. With 3 bases clipped from V and 0 bases from J, the junction kept 3 bases outside the gene matches. Per germline, CDR1 KGHSH and CDR2 LQKENI. The CDR3 sequence is 18 residues long.

The chain uses TRBV2 and TRBJ2-1; maybe TRBD2 (5 bases). This CDR3 region has 14 residues. CDR1 and CDR2 from the germline V gene are SNHLY and FYNNEI. With 1 base removed from V and 10 bases from J, the gap between germline ends came to 14 bases. The CDR3 nucleotides are TGTGCCAGCAGTGAAGTCCCGGGAATTCGGGAGCAGTTCTTC. Its translation: CASSEVPGIREQFF.

CDR3 protein: CASSPTTLGTDTQYF. Here the CDR3 DNA reads TGTGCCAGCAGCCCCACCACTCTCGGGACAGATACGCAGTATTTT. The chain recombines TRBV7-8 with TRBJ2-3, with D uncertain. This CDR3 region has 15 residues. Looked up from germline, CDR1 is SGHVS and CDR2 is FQNEAQ. The V end lost 5 bases, the J end lost 3 bases, and 15 bases lay between the germline ends.

This clonotype has more than one count but fewer than ten. This sequence joins TRBV27 and TRBJ1-2; a possible D gene is TRBD1 (6 bases). The CDR3 loop spans 14 amino acids. V lost 5 bases and J 4 bases, leaving 14 bases between the germline ends. Germline values: CDR1 MNHEY, CDR2 SMNVEV (reference sequence). This CDR3 reads CASSGGALGYGYTF. CDR3 DNA sequence: TGTGCCAGCAGTGGGGGGGCGCTTGGCTATGGCTACACCTTC.

The chain has TRBV9 and TRBJ2-1, with 9 bases aligning to TRBD2. V was pared by 2 bases and J by 5 bases, with 11 bases of the junction left unmatched. The germline CDR1 and CDR2 sequences are SGDLS and YYNGEE. The CDR3 consists of 17 residues. The CDR3 nucleotides are TGTGCCAGCAGCGTGGGGACTAGCACCCACCGAGACAATGAGCAGTTCTTC. This translates into CASSVGTSTHRDNEQFF.

This clonotype was seen ten or more times. The V and J genes are TRBV7-2 and TRBJ2-2; 7 nucleotides align to TRBD2. V dropped 2 bases and J dropped 1; count of bases not matched to a gene: 1. Germline assignment: CDR1 SGHTA and CDR2 FQGNSA. The CDR3 contains 15 residues. The CDR3 sequence: CASSLTGGNTGELFF. CDR3 sequence (DNA): TGTGCCAGCAGCTTAACGGGGGGGAACACCGGGGAGCTGTTTTTT.

The chain uses TRBV5-1 and TRBJ2-7; 7 bases fit TRBD1. Germline CDR1 SGHRS, CDR2 YFSETQ. The CDR3 has 15 residues. J lost 3 bases, V lost 3 bases, and 9 bases had no gene match. Written as DNA, the CDR3 is TGCGCCAGCAGCTCAGCGACAGGGCGGGTCTACGAGCAGTACTTC. This gives the protein CASSSATGRVYEQYF.

In this sample, this clonotype turned up many times. The V call is TRBV3-1, the J call TRBJ1-5; no reliable D call. V was trimmed by 4 bases and J by 7 bases, leaving 14 bases between them. Germline V gives CDR1 LGHDT, CDR2 YNNKEL (reference sequence). This CDR3 has 14 residues. CDR3 residues: CASSLRGTLQPQHF. CDR3 nucleotides: TGTGCCAGCAGCCTGAGAGGTACCCTCCAGCCCCAGCATTTT.

The table lists this clonotype with many counts. The V call is TRBV20-1, the J call TRBJ2-1; no firm D call. With 6 bases removed from V and 0 bases from J, the gap between germline ends came to 12 bases. The germline V gene encodes CDR1 DFQATT and CDR2 SNEGSKA (reference sequence). The CDR3 runs 14 residues. CDR3 sequence reads: CSAGSLSSYNEQFF. The CDR3 region has the DNA TGCAGTGCCGGAAGCCTGAGCTCCTACAATGAGCAGTTCTTC.